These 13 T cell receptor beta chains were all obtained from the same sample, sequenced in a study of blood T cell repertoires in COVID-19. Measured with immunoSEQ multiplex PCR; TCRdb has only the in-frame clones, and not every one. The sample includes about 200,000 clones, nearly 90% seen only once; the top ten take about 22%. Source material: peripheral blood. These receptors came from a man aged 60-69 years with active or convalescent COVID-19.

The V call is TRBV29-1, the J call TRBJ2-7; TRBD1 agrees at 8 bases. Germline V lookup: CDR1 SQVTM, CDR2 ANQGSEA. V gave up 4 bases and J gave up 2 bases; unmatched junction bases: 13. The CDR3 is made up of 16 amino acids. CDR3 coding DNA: TGCAGCGTTGCCTCGTTACAGGGGGTTAGGGCCTACGAGCAGTACTTC. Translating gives CSVASLQGVRAYEQYF.

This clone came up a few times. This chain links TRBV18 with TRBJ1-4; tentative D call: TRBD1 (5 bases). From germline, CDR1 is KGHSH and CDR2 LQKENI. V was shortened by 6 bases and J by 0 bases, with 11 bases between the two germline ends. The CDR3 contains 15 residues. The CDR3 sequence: CASSSTGATNEKLFF. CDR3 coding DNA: TGTGCCAGCTCGTCAACAGGCGCAACTAATGAAAAACTGTTTTTT.

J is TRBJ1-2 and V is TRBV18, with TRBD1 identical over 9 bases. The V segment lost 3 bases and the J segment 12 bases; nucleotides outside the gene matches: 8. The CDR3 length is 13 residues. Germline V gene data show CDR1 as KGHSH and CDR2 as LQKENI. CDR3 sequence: CASSPQDRGTDTF. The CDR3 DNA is TGTGCCAGCTCACCGCAAGACAGGGGGACCGACACCTTC.

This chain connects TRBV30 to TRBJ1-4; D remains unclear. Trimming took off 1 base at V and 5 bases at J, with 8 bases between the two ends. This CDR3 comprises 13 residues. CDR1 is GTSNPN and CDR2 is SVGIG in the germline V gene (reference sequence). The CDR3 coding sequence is TGTGCCTGGAGTGGGGCAAGAAATGAAAAACTGTTTTTT. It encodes CAWSGARNEKLFF.

DNA of the CDR3: TGCAGCGTTGCGACAGGGCCCGGAGAGACCCAGTACTTC. Protein product: CSVATGPGETQYF. The chain combines TRBV29-1 with TRBJ2-5; 7 bases agree with TRBD1. V lost 4 bases and J lost 4; bases outside the gene matches: 6. Germline lookup yields CDR1 SQVTM and CDR2 ANQGSEA. The CDR3 is made up of 13 amino acids.

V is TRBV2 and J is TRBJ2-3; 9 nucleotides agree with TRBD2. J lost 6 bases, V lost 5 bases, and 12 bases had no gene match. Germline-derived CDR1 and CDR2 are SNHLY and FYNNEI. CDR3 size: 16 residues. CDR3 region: CASSPRRSGGTDTQYF. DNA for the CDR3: TGTGCCAGCAGTCCCCGTAGGAGCGGGGGGACGGATACGCAGTATTTT.

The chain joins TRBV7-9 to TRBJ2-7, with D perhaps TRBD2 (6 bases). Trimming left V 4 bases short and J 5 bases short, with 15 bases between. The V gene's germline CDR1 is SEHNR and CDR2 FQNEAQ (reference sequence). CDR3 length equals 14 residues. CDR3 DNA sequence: TGTGCCAGCAGCTCCGGGACTGGCAGGGACGAGCAGTACTTC. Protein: CASSSGTGRDEQYF.

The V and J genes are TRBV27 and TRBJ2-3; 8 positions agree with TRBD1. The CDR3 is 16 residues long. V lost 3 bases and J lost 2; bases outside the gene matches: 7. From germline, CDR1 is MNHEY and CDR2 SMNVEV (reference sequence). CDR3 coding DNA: TGTGCCAGCAGTTTGATGGGACAGGTACCCACAGATACGCAGTATTTT. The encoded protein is CASSLMGQVPTDTQYF.

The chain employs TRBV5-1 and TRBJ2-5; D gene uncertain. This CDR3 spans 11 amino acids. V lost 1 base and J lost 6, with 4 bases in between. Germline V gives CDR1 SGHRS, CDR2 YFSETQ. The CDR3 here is CASSLTQTQYF. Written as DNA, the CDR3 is TGCGCCAGCAGCTTGACTCAGACCCAGTACTTC. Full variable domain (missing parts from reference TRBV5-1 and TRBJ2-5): KAGVTQTPRYLIKTRGQQVTLSCSPISGHRSVSWYQQTPGQGLQFLFEYFSETQRNKGNFPGRFSGRQFSNSRSEMNVSTLELGDSALYLCASSLTQTQYFGPGTRLLVL.

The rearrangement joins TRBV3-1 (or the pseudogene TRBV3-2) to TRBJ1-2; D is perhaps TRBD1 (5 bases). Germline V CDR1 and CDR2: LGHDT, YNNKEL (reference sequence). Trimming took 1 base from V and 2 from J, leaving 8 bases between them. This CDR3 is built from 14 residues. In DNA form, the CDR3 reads TGTGCCAGCAGCCAAGCGGGGGGAAACTATGGCTACACCTTC. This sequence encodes CASSQAGGNYGYTF.

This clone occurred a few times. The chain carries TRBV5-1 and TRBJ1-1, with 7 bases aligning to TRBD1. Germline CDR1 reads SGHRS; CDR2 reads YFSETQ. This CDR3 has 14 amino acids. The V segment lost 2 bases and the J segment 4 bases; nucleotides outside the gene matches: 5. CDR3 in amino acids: CASSFKGAGTEAFF. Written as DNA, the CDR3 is TGCGCCAGCAGCTTTAAGGGGGCGGGCACTGAAGCTTTCTTT.

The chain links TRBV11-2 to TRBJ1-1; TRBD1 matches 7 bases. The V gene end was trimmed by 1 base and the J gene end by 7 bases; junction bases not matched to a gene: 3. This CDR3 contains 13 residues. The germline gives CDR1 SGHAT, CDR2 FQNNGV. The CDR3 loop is CASSLAQGDEAFF. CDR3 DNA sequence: TGTGCCAGCAGCTTAGCGCAGGGGGATGAAGCTTTCTTT. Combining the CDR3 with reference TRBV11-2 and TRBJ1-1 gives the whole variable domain EAGVAQSPRYKIIEKRQSVAFWCNPISGHATLYWYQQILGQGPKLLIQFQNNGVVDDSQLPKDRFSAERLKGVDSTLKIQPAKLEDSAVYLCASSLAQGDEAFFGQGTRLTVV.

CDR3 nucleotide sequence: TGTGCCAGCAGCGTCGGGGGGGCCTTGGAAGAGACCCAGTACTTC. This gives the protein CASSVGGALEETQYF. The V gene is TRBV9, the J gene TRBJ2-5; the match to TRBD2 covers 8 bases. This CDR3 has 15 residues. Germline CDR1 SGDLS, CDR2 YYNGEE. V lost 2 bases, J lost 3 bases, and 6 bases stayed unmatched.